A selection of T cell receptor beta chains follows, all from one sample in a study of blood T cell repertoires in COVID-19. Assay: immunoSEQ multiplex PCR; the TCRdb copy retains only in-frame clones and omits some. The sample gives 250,000 to 400,000 clones, about 85% of which show up once; about 2% is in the top ten. Sequenced input: PBMCs or T cells enriched from blood (not recorded which). All receptors derive from a woman in her twenties or thirties who had been exposed to COVID-19. Each CDR3 is given without its conserved first and last residue. Only some rows state a clone size, as once, few, many or a class for expanded clones.

J gene,V gene,clone size,CDR3 protein
TRBJ1-5,TRBV19,.,ASSTGGYSNQPQH
TRBJ2-7,TRBV27,once,ASSSPGLAGGTRKY
TRBJ2-7,TRBV6-5,.,ASSYHGGNYEQY
TRBJ2-7,TRBV5-1,.,ASLDVAASYEQY
TRBJ2-4,TRBV12-3/TRBV12-4,.,ASSFLIGNIQY
TRBJ2-3,TRBV27,once,ASFPGTSGRAPPDTQY
TRBJ1-3,TRBV7-9,.,ASSLNSGSSGNTIY
TRBJ2-7,TRBV2,few,ASSEEGRTEQY
TRBJ1-1,TRBV10-3,once,AAGTPDTEAF
TRBJ2-1,TRBV9,medium-sized,ASSVGGGRYNEQF
TRBJ1-3,TRBV30,.,AWSHSVASGNTIY
TRBJ2-7,TRBV27,.,ASRGGHYEQY
TRBJ1-3,TRBV9,.,ASSSRDRGLSGNTIY
TRBJ2-7,TRBV12-3/TRBV12-4,once,ASSFGGAEQY
TRBJ2-1,TRBV28,.,ASRLATYNEQF
TRBJ2-1,TRBV9,.,ASSVPGGGRHNEQF
TRBJ2-1,TRBV4-2,.,ASSQGGREPPHEQF
TRBJ1-1,TRBV14,.,ASSPDRGTEAF
TRBJ2-4,TRBV7-2,.,ASSLRGQGDLAKNIQY
TRBJ1-3,TRBV4-1,.,ASSPGVSGNTIY
TRBJ1-4,TRBV6-5,.,ASTVLGRVEEKLF
TRBJ2-6,TRBV10-3,.,AIVGGGSGANVLT
TRBJ1-1,TRBV27,.,ASSLSLRRGAEAF
TRBJ2-5,TRBV28,once,ASSPRTGQETQY
TRBJ1-4,TRBV6-5,.,ASIVPGGTEKLF
TRBJ2-6,TRBV28,.,ASSLHEGGANVLT
TRBJ2-3,TRBV20-1,.,SAQGDTQY
TRBJ2-1,TRBV5-1,once,ASSLQLAREQF
TRBJ1-1,TRBV5-1,few,ASSVGTERTEAF
TRBJ1-5,TRBV4-1,.,ASSQEGGNSNQPQH
TRBJ1-1,TRBV25-1,many,ASSSGDRWKNTEAF
TRBJ2-3,TRBV27,.,ASSLVGLAGVFRGTDTQY
TRBJ2-3,TRBV4-3,.,ASSQGVSGGWDRTDTQY